The following is a T cell receptor (beta chain) sequence with its context. This clone's antigen is unknown. No qualities accompany the bases; no much larger clone lies one base away. Collaborating institutions collected whole blood in K2EDTA tubes following their own protocols. For TCRbeta analysis, collaborator samples were shipped as frozen whole blood, as isolated PBMCs, or as DNA extracted from either sample type. The data originate from a study of blood T cell repertoires in COVID-19 (TCRdb year 2020). For the wider study: Collaborator samples came from the United States, Italy and Spain and covered acute and convalescent phases of COVID-19. The dataset comprised deeply sampled blood TCRbeta repertoires from subjects exposed to, actively infected with, or recovered from COVID-19. Where available, HLA class I and class II types were obtained from metadata supplied by the sample provider rather than from assay-based typing. The material from the prospective study consisted of cDNA or gDNA derived from T cells, B-cell-depleted T cells, or PBMCs. The repertoires were released in a freely available public database intended as a resource for research on the immune response to SARS-CoV-2. Samples came from the ongoing ImmuneRACE study (first 160 participants) plus 1,254 subjects from 6 global collaborators. A de-identified subject ID, COVID-19 status, age in years and sex were almost always included in the sample metadata. What the work shows at the level of the full study, not this receptor alone: How much clinical and demographic metadata was included differed by source and by participant, and the metadata was provided uncurated.

TCRbeta CDR3 regions were amplified from genomic DNA by means of the immunoSEQ Assay, a bias-controlled multiplex PCR. As for the authors' bioinformatics: Within the assay, amplification of reference gene primers was used to estimate how many nucleated cells each sample contained. Sequence reads were collapsed and filtered to measure the absolute abundance of every unique TCRbeta CDR3 rearrangement. For each sample, productive Simpson clonality was calculated by taking the square root of Simpson's diversity index across productive rearrangements. Drawn from immuneACCESS, this table holds only the in-frame rearrangements with V and J called that TCRdb kept. Clones are partly lost; checked studies trace under half to an unresolved V gene and leave the rest unexplained. For V, J and clone size, that table is used; D and trimming come from the DNA. Present in this sample are roughly 87,000 clones, approximately 89% of which were seen just once. Of the sample, around 5.2% is held by the ten largest clones.

From the cysteine through the phenylalanine, the CDR3 covers 13 amino acids. Only the CDR3 region is kept as DNA, spanning 39 bases read in frame from base 1. CDR1 is given as LGHNA and CDR2 as YSLEER, both from the germline V gene. V and J lose 0 bases and 7 bases, and a span of 9 bases separates them. This receptor chain uses TRBV4-3 and TRBJ1-2, with a weak D call of TRBD1 (5 bases match). The source material was peripheral blood. The sequence was obtained from a woman of 80 years or more with active COVID-19. CDR3 loop: CASSQERGAGYTF. The nucleotides are TGCGCCAGCAGCCAAGAAAGGGGCGCTGGCTACACCTTC.